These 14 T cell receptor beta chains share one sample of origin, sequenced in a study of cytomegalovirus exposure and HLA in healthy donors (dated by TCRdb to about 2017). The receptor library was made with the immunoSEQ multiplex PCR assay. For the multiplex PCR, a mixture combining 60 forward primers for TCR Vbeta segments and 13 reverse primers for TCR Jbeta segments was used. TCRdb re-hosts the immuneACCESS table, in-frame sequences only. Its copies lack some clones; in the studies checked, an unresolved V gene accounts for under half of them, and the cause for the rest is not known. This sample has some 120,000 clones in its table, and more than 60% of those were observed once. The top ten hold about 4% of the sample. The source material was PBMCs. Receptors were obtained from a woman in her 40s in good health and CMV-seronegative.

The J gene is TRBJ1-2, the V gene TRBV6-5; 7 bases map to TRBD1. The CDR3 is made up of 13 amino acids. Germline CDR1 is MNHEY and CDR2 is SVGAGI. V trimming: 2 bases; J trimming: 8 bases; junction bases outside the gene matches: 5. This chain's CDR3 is CASSYRGQGGYTF. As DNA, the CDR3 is TGTGCCAGCAGTTACAGGGGGCAGGGAGGCTACACCTTC.

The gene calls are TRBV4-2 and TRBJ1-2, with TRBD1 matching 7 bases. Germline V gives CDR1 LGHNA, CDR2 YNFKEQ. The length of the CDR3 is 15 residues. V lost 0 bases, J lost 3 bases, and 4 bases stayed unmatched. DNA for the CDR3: TGTGCCAGCAGCCAAGATAAGGGGGCGGACTATGGCTACACCTTC. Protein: CASSQDKGADYGYTF.

The CDR3 nucleotides read TGTGCCAGCAGCAACCGGGACAGGGGGTTAGGCAATGAGCAGTTCTTC. Amino acid sequence: CASSNRDRGLGNEQFF. The rearrangement links TRBV7-2 to TRBJ2-1, with 11 nucleotides matching TRBD1. Germline CDR1 and CDR2: SGHTA and FQGNSA. Losses at the gene ends were 5 bases for V and 6 bases for J; bases not matched to a gene: 9. CDR3 length equals 16 residues.

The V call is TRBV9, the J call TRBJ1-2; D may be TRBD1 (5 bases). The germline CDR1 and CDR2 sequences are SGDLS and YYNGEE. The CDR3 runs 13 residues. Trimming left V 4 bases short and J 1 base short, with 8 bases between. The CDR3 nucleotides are TGTGCCAGCAGCCCTGACAGTAACTATGGCTACACCTTC. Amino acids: CASSPDSNYGYTF.

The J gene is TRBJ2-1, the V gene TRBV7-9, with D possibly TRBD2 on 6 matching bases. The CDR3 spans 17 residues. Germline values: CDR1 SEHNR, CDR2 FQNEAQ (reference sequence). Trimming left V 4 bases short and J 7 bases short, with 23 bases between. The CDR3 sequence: CASSSPSLGLPRNEQFF. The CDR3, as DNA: TGTGCCAGCAGCTCCCCGTCCCTGGGACTCCCCCGGAATGAGCAGTTCTTC.

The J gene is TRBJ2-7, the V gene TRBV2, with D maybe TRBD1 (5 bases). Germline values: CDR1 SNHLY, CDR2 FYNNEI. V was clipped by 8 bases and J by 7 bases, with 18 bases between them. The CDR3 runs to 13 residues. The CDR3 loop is CASRGGRSGEQYF. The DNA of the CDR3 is TGTGCCAGCCGAGGCGGCCGGTCAGGGGAGCAGTACTTC.

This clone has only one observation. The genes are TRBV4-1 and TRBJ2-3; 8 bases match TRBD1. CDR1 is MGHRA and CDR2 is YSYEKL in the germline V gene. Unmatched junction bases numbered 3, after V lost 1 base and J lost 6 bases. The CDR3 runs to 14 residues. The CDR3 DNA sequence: TGCGCCAGCAGCCAAGGGACAGGGTCCGATACGCAGTATTTT. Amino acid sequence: CASSQGTGSDTQYF.

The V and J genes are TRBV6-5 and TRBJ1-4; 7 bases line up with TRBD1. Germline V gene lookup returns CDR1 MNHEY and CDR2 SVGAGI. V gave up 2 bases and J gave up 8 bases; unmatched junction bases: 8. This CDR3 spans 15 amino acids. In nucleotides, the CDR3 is TGTGCCAGCAGTTACGCGGCAGGGGGGAAAGAAAAACTGTTTTTT. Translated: CASSYAAGGKEKLFF.

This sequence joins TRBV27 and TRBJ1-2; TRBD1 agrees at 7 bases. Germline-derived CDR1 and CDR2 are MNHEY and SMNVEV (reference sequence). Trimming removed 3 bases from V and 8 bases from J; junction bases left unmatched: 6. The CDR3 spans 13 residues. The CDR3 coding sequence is TGTGCCAGCAGTTTCCGGGACAGCCGGGGCTACACCTTC. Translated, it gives CASSFRDSRGYTF.

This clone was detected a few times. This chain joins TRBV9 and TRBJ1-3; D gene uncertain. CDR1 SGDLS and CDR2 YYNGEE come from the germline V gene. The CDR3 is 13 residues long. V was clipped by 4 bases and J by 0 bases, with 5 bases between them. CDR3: CASSSSSGNTIYF. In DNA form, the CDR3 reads TGTGCCAGCAGCTCTAGCTCTGGAAACACCATATATTTT.

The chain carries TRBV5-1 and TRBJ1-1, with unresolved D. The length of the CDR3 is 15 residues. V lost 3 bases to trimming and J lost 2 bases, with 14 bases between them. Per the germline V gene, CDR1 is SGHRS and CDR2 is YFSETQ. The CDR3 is CASSSRYEGNTEAFF. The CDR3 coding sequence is TGCGCCAGCAGCTCCCGATACGAGGGTAACACTGAAGCTTTCTTT.

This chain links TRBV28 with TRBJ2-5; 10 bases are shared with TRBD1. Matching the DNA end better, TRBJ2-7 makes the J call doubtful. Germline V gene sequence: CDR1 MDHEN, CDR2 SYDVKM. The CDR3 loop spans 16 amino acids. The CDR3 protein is CASRPLIGDRGYEQYF. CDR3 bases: TGTGCCAGCCGACCTCTGATCGGGGACAGGGGTTACGAGCAGTACTTC.

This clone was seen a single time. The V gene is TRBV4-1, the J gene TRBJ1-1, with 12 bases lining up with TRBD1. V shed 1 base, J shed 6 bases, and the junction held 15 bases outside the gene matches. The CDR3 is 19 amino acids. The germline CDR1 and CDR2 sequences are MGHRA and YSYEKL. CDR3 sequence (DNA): TGCGCCAGCAGCCAAGCTCTCCTCCGGGACAGGGGGCGAAGGCCTGAAGCTTTCTTT. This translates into CASSQALLRDRGRRPEAFF.

The CDR3 is CASSHSRSRQWEAFF. The CDR3 DNA reads as TGTGCCAGCAGCCATTCCCGAAGCCGACAGTGGGAAGCTTTCTTT. The chain joins TRBV7-8 to TRBJ1-1; maybe TRBD1 (5 bases). The germline gives CDR1 SGHVS, CDR2 FQNEAQ. The CDR3 has 15 residues. V was clipped by 5 bases and J by 8 bases, with 21 bases between them.